This T cell receptor (beta chain) was captured by sequencing in a study of T cells in Graves' hyperthyroidism and ophthalmopathy. Overall study context: Sampling of peripheral blood happened at initial diagnosis, prior to any treatment.

Amplified TCR beta CDR3 regions came from RNA transcripts. The primer set for the first-round RT-PCR of the TCR CDR3 was HTBI. TCRdb used MiXCR to reprocess the multiplex PCR reads, holding one entry per CDR3 protein. The repertoire has about 520,000 distinct CDR3 sequences, around 21% of them found once; the top ten carry 26%. In regard to this clonotype: Its antigen is as yet unknown. One end of the junction fails to match germline, which may point to a read error.

Broader study findings: A model of 13 V-J features distinguished ophthalmopathy from stable hyperthyroidism.

Germline loops: CDR1 DFQATT, CDR2 SNEGSKA (reference sequence). The CDR3 has 13 amino acids. Exclusion of a patient resulted from uncontrolled infection, other autoimmune disease, pregnancy or lactation. Each 10 ml fresh peripheral blood draw supplied the PBMCs. The sequenced material came from blood. The TCR sequence derives from a man aged 18-30 years with Graves' hyperthyroidism. The chain links TRBV20-1 to TRBJ2-2, with D perhaps TRBD2 (5 bases). CDR3 nucleotides: TGCAGTGCTAGATATTCTAACACCGGGGAGCTGTGTTTT. Its protein product is CSARYSNTGELCF.